This T cell receptor beta chain originates from a study of blood T cell repertoires in COVID-19. Deletions cut 1 base from V and 3 bases from J, with 11 bases between. The CDR3 is made up of 15 amino acids. Germline V gene data show CDR1 as SGHRS and CDR2 as YFSETQ. Generated by immunoSEQ multiplex PCR, the TCRdb table keeps only in-frame clones and is missing some. The data contain approximately 500,000 clones, roughly 90% of them seen just once; the ten biggest clones take up approximately 2%. The gene calls are TRBV5-1 and TRBJ2-1, with D tentatively TRBD2 (6 bases). Specimen: PBMCs or T cells enriched from blood (not recorded which). This clonotype was sampled from a woman in her forties who had recovered from COVID-19. The CDR3 DNA follows: TGCGCCAGCAGCTTGCGGGGGATGATCTACAATGAGCAGTTCTTC. Translation gives CASSLRGMIYNEQFF.